Listed here are 25 T cell receptor beta chains from one sample, sequenced in a study of blood T cell repertoires in COVID-19. Libraries were prepared by immunoSEQ multiplex PCR; TCRdb keeps only in-frame clonotypes and omits some of them. The table shows around 64,000 clones, with 82% occurring only once. Sample: peripheral blood. Every receptor here comes from a human donor in a cohort sampled during active COVID-19.

J is TRBJ1-5 and V is TRBV28; TRBD1 might be the D (5 bases). The V gene lost 7 bases and the J gene lost 6 bases, with 19 bases spanning the gap. Germline V CDR1 and CDR2: MDHEN, SYDVKM. The CDR3 spans 15 residues. The chain's CDR3 is CASTLGEGWVQPQHF. CDR3 DNA sequence: TGTGCCAGCACCCTGGGGGAGGGATGGGTTCAGCCCCAGCATTTT.

The CDR3 region is CATSGVGAEDTGELFF. Here the CDR3 DNA reads TGTGCCACCAGCGGGGTGGGGGCGGAGGACACCGGGGAGCTGTTTTTT. The chain joins TRBV15 to TRBJ2-2; D possibly corresponds to TRBD1 (6 bases). The CDR3 spans 16 residues. V shed 5 bases and J shed 3 bases, with 16 bases lying between them. Germline V gene lookup returns CDR1 LNHNV and CDR2 YYDKDF (reference sequence). The full variable domain, its missing parts supplied by reference TRBV15 and TRBJ2-2, is DAMVIQNPRYQVTQFGKPVTLSCSQTLNHNVMYWYQQKSSQAPKLLFHYYDKDFNNEADTPDNFQSRRPNTSFCFLDIRSPGLGDTAMYLCATSGVGAEDTGELFFGEGSRLTVL.

The chain combines TRBV9 with TRBJ2-5; unclear D gene. V lost 0 bases to trimming and J lost 2 bases, with 14 bases between them. The CDR3 consists of 16 residues. Germline V gene data show CDR1 as SGDLS and CDR2 as YYNGEE. CDR3 loop: CASSVGVMSAQETQYF. In DNA form, the CDR3 reads TGTGCCAGCAGCGTAGGGGTAATGAGCGCGCAAGAGACCCAGTACTTC.

V usage is TRBV9 and J usage is TRBJ2-7, with a tentative D call TRBD1 (5 bases). The V end was cut by 3 bases, the J end by 0 bases, with 10 bases between. The germline gives CDR1 SGDLS, CDR2 YYNGEE. The CDR3 consists of 14 residues. CDR3 amino acids: CASSESRVSYEQYF. CDR3 in DNA: TGTGCCAGCAGCGAGAGCAGGGTCTCCTACGAGCAGTACTTC.

CDR3 loop: CASSGPGQGHYGYTF. The CDR3 region has the DNA TGTGCCAGCAGCGGCCCGGGACAGGGACACTATGGCTACACCTTC. The chain has TRBV6-5 and TRBJ1-2; 9 bases fit TRBD1. Losses at the gene ends were 6 bases for V and 3 bases for J; bases not matched to a gene: 8. The germline V gene encodes CDR1 MNHEY and CDR2 SVGAGI. The CDR3 runs to 15 residues.

The CDR3 spells CASSLISGGITYEQYF. CDR3 sequence (DNA): TGTGCCAGCAGCTTAATATCGGGGGGCATCACCTACGAGCAGTACTTC. The chain carries TRBV5-4 and TRBJ2-7; the D gene is possibly TRBD2 (7 bases). CDR1 is SGHNT, CDR2 YYREEE, per germline (reference sequence). The CDR3 is 16 residues long. The germline V and J ends were trimmed by 2 bases and 2 bases, with 17 bases remaining between them.

The V call is TRBV2, the J call TRBJ1-2, with D tentatively TRBD1 (5 bases). There are 12 residues in the CDR3. Trimming cost V 1 base and J 9 bases, with 9 bases left between them. Per the germline V gene, CDR1 is SNHLY and CDR2 is FYNNEI. The CDR3 here is CASSEGVGRYTF. The CDR3, as DNA: TGTGCCAGCAGTGAAGGTGTGGGGCGCTACACCTTC.

The chain links TRBV3-1 (or the pseudogene TRBV3-2) to TRBJ2-2; D is uncertain. Germline assignment: CDR1 LGHDT and CDR2 YNNKEL (reference sequence). The CDR3 consists of 13 residues. V lost 4 bases to trimming and J lost 8 bases, with 11 bases between them. DNA for the CDR3: TGTGCCAGCAGCCTAGTCCTGTTAGGGGAGCTGTTTTTT. Its protein product is CASSLVLLGELFF.

The V and J genes are TRBV7-7 and TRBJ2-3; 10 bases align to TRBD1. This CDR3 region has 14 residues. The germline CDR1 and CDR2 sequences are SSHAT and FNYEAQ (reference sequence). V was pared by 4 bases and J by 5 bases, with 3 bases of the junction left unmatched. The CDR3 loop reads CASSSGQGLDTQYF. CDR3 sequence (DNA): TGTGCCAGCAGCTCGGGACAGGGGTTAGATACGCAGTATTTT. Variable domain in full (rest from reference TRBV7-7 and TRBJ2-3): GAGVSQSPRYKVTKRGQDVTLRCDPISSHATLYWYQQALGQGPEFLTYFNYEAQPDKSGLPSDRFSAERPEGSISTLTIQRTEQRDSAMYRCASSSGQGLDTQYFGPGTRLTVL.

V is TRBV7-9 and J is TRBJ1-2; weak D call: TRBD1 (6 bases). Germline V gene data show CDR1 as SEHNR and CDR2 as FQNEAQ (reference sequence). V shed 4 bases and J shed 7 bases, with 22 bases lying between them. CDR3 length equals 16 residues. The CDR3 loop reads CASSYGSDRRWPGYTF. CDR3 nucleotides: TGTGCCAGCAGCTACGGCAGCGACAGGAGGTGGCCTGGCTACACCTTC.

The J gene is TRBJ2-5, the V gene TRBV4-2; 10 positions match TRBD2. V was pared by 0 bases and J by 4 bases, with 8 bases of the junction left unmatched. The germline V gene has CDR1 LGHNA and CDR2 YNFKEQ. The CDR3 spans 17 residues. This CDR3 is CASSQDMASGSPETQYF. The CDR3 nucleotides read TGTGCCAGCAGCCAAGATATGGCTAGCGGGAGCCCAGAGACCCAGTACTTC.

The chain carries TRBV7-8 and TRBJ1-3, with D perhaps matching TRBD1 (5 bases). Germline V gene sequence: CDR1 SGHVS, CDR2 FQNEAQ. V lost 11 bases and J 1 base, leaving 6 bases between the germline ends. This CDR3 comprises 11 residues. This CDR3 is CAGGSGNTIYF. The CDR3 bases are TGTGCCGGGGGGTCTGGAAACACCATATATTTT.

This clone was observed once. This chain links TRBV5-4 with TRBJ1-2, with TRBD1 matching over 9 bases. This CDR3 is 14 amino acids long. The J segment lost 7 bases and the V segment lost 2 bases, leaving 6 bases of the junction unmatched. From germline, CDR1 is SGHNT and CDR2 YYREEE (reference sequence). The CDR3 DNA is TGTGCCAGCAGCTTCGGGACAGGGAAAGGTGGCTACACCTTC. This sequence encodes CASSFGTGKGGYTF.

V usage is TRBV28 and J usage is TRBJ1-5, with D hard to call. V was cut by 3 bases and J by 2 bases, with 8 bases left in between. In germline, CDR1 is MDHEN, CDR2 SYDVKM. The CDR3 contains 14 residues. The CDR3 sequence: CASSLYSGNQPQHF. CDR3 coding DNA: TGTGCCAGCAGTTTGTATTCAGGCAATCAGCCCCAGCATTTT.

The genes are TRBV28 and TRBJ2-7, with 9 nucleotides matching TRBD2. The CDR3 runs to 15 residues. V lost 4 bases and J lost 3; bases outside the gene matches: 7. CDR1 is MDHEN, CDR2 SYDVKM, per germline. The CDR3 DNA reads TGTGCCAGCAGTTCCCCAGCGGGGGGTTACTACGAGCAGTACGTC. This codes for CASSSPAGGYYEQYV.

The gene calls are TRBV2 and TRBJ1-5, with a tentative D call TRBD1 (6 bases). CDR3 length: 15 residues. Trimming took 4 bases from V and 3 from J, leaving 13 bases between them. Germline CDR1 SNHLY, CDR2 FYNNEI. Written as DNA, the CDR3 is TGTGCCAGCAGTGTGAGGACAGCAGCCAATCAGCCCCAGCATTTT. This codes for CASSVRTAANQPQHF.

The gene calls are TRBV15 and TRBJ1-4, with TRBD1 matching over 10 bases. This CDR3 has 18 residues. CDR1 is LNHNV, CDR2 YYDKDF, per germline (reference sequence). V shed 1 base, J shed 6 bases, and the junction held 11 bases outside the gene matches. DNA for the CDR3: TGTGCCACCAGCAGAGGGGGACAGGGGAGTCGGAGGGATGAAAAACTGTTTTTT. Translated, it gives CATSRGGQGSRRDEKLFF.

Only one count was recorded for this clone. V usage is TRBV3-1 (or the pseudogene TRBV3-2) and J usage is TRBJ2-3; D possibly corresponds to TRBD1 (5 bases). V lost 7 bases and J 3 bases, leaving 14 bases between the germline ends. There are 14 residues in the CDR3. Germline CDR1 LGHDT, CDR2 YNNKEL (reference sequence). Here the CDR3 reads CASTLGARTDTQYF. The DNA of the CDR3 is TGTGCCAGCACCCTAGGGGCGCGGACAGATACGCAGTATTTT.

CDR3 amino acids: CASSYSPGREGYTF. CDR3 bases: TGTGCCAGCAGTTACTCGCCAGGGAGGGAGGGCTACACCTTC. V and J are TRBV6-5 and TRBJ1-2, with D perhaps matching TRBD1 (5 bases). The V gene's germline CDR1 is MNHEY and CDR2 SVGAGI. V was clipped by 0 bases and J by 8 bases, with 13 bases between them. The CDR3 covers 14 residues.

The chain employs TRBV6-5 and TRBJ1-1; D is unclear. Between the trimmed V and J ends, which lost 8 bases and 4 bases, there was a span of 8 bases. The CDR3 spans 11 residues. The V gene's germline CDR1 is MNHEY and CDR2 SVGAGI. CDR3 loop: CASFRGTEAFF. The DNA of the CDR3 is TGTGCCAGCTTCCGGGGCACTGAAGCTTTCTTT.

The genes are TRBV5-1 and TRBJ2-5; 15 positions agree with TRBD2. In germline, CDR1 is SGHRS, CDR2 YFSETQ. Trimming at V came to 3 bases and at J to 5 bases, leaving 5 bases not matched to a gene. The CDR3 contains 16 residues. CDR3 protein: CASSWTSGGAWETQYF. CDR3 sequence (DNA): TGCGCCAGCAGCTGGACTAGCGGGGGGGCCTGGGAGACCCAGTACTTC.

The chain joins TRBV29-1 to TRBJ1-5; 9 bases match TRBD1. J was trimmed by 7 bases and V by 4 bases; bases with no gene match: 8. Germline V gene data show CDR1 as SQVTM and CDR2 as ANQGSEA. This CDR3 has 14 residues. CDR3: CSVADRGFYQPQHF. For the CDR3, the DNA is TGCAGCGTTGCTGACAGGGGGTTTTACCAGCCCCAGCATTTT.

The chain carries TRBV7-2 and TRBJ2-3, with D possibly matching TRBD2 (6 bases). Trimming stripped 8 bases from V and 1 base from J, with 13 bases between. Germline CDR1 and CDR2: SGHTA and FQGNSA. The length of the CDR3 is 14 residues. CDR3 sequence reads: CASGSGSGTDTQYF. CDR3 nucleotides: TGTGCCAGCGGAAGCGGGTCAGGCACAGATACGCAGTATTTT.

This chain uses TRBV11-2 with TRBJ1-1; TRBD1 aligns across 12 bases. CDR1 is SGHAT and CDR2 is FQNNGV in the germline V gene. The CDR3 covers 14 residues. J gave up 7 bases and V 8 bases, and 8 bases lay outside the gene matches. CDR3 sequence: CASGRDRGRIEAFF. In DNA, the CDR3 is TGTGCCAGCGGGCGGGACAGGGGGCGTATTGAAGCTTTCTTT. The variable domain in full, with the rest retrieved from reference TRBV11-2 and TRBJ1-1, is EAGVAQSPRYKIIEKRQSVAFWCNPISGHATLYWYQQILGQGPKLLIQFQNNGVVDDSQLPKDRFSAERLKGVDSTLKIQPAKLEDSAVYLCASGRDRGRIEAFFGQGTRLTVV.

This clone has just one count. This sequence joins TRBV20-1 and TRBJ2-3, with D perhaps TRBD2 (6 bases). CDR1 is DFQATT, CDR2 SNEGSKA, per germline (reference sequence). Trimming shortened V by 7 bases and J by 5 bases, and 10 bases separated the two germline ends. CDR3 length: 11 residues. This chain's CDR3 is CSGLVGDTQYF. CDR3 coding DNA: TGCAGTGGACTAGTCGGAGATACGCAGTATTTT.